What follows are 25 T cell receptor beta chains derived from one specimen sequenced in a study of CD8+ T cells in alopecia areata. Extracted from the samples, RNA was reverse transcribed into cDNA to serve as the sequencing template. TCRdb keeps only in-frame clones here, not all; method: immunoSEQ multiplex PCR. The sample shows fewer than 200,000 clones, just under 60% of them seen only once. The source was CD4+ T cells sorted from blood, collected at week 0. These receptors all come from a human donor with alopecia areata.

V gene TRBV30 combines with J gene TRBJ1-6; no clear D. Per the germline V gene, CDR1 is GTSNPN and CDR2 is SVGIG (reference sequence). The CDR3 consists of 13 residues. Trimming stripped 0 bases from V and 6 bases from J, with 6 bases between. CDR3 nucleotides: TGTGCCTGGAGTGTACAGCGTAATTCACCCCTCCACTTT. Amino acid sequence: CAWSVQRNSPLHF.

This clone was found a few times. The rearrangement links TRBV19 to TRBJ2-2; the D is unclear. The ends were cut back, 3 bases at V and 0 bases at J, with 8 bases in the middle. Germline V gene lookup returns CDR1 LNHDA and CDR2 SQIVND (reference sequence). This CDR3 has 15 residues. In nucleotides, the CDR3 is TGTGCCAGTAGTATTCGGCAAACGAACACCGGGGAGCTGTTTTTT. This codes for CASSIRQTNTGELFF.

J is TRBJ2-3 and V is TRBV29-1, with D perhaps matching TRBD2 (5 bases). CDR1 SQVTM and CDR2 ANQGSEA come from the germline V gene. V gave up 7 bases and J gave up 5 bases, with 10 bases separating them. The CDR3 has 11 amino acids. This chain's CDR3 is CSARSGDTQYF. The CDR3 region has the DNA TGCAGCGCAAGGAGCGGAGATACGCAGTATTTT.

As DNA, the CDR3 is TGTGCCAGCAGCTCTGAGGAGTACGAGCAGTACTTC. Its protein product is CASSSEEYEQYF. The chain employs TRBV7-9 and TRBJ2-7, with D unclear. CDR3 length: 12 residues. Germline V gene sequence: CDR1 SEHNR, CDR2 FQNEAQ (reference sequence). V lost 4 bases, J lost 4 bases, and 8 bases lay in between.

The rearrangement links TRBV5-1 to TRBJ1-6; D possibly corresponds to TRBD1 (5 bases). Trimming removed 2 bases from V and 9 bases from J, with 12 bases in between. The CDR3 spans 14 residues. Germline V gene data show CDR1 as SGHRS and CDR2 as YFSETQ. CDR3 in amino acids: CASSFPGGSSPLHF. CDR3 DNA sequence: TGCGCCAGCAGCTTTCCCGGGGGTAGTTCACCCCTCCACTTT.

The sample holds a few counts of this clone. This chain joins TRBV5-6 and TRBJ1-5; D is unclear. Germline CDR1 SGHDT, CDR2 YYEEEE. The CDR3 is 14 residues long. The V end was cut by 0 bases, the J end by 1 base, with 5 bases between. CDR3 DNA: TGTGCCAGCAGCTTGGGGCTAAGCAATCAGCCCCAGCATTTT. Translation: CASSLGLSNQPQHF.

This chain uses TRBV30 with TRBJ2-5; D is perhaps TRBD1 (6 bases). This CDR3 comprises 18 residues. CDR1 is GTSNPN and CDR2 is SVGIG in the germline V gene (reference sequence). The V end lost 3 bases, the J end lost 6 bases, and 29 bases lay between the germline ends. The CDR3 region is CAWRYPSPLNRVTKTQYF. CDR3 nucleotide sequence: TGTGCCTGGAGGTACCCATCACCATTAAACAGGGTTACTAAGACCCAGTACTTC. Based on the CDR3 plus reference TRBV30 and TRBJ2-5, the full variable domain is SQTIHQWPATLVQPVGSPLSLECTVEGTSNPNLYWYRQAAGRGLQLLFYSVGIGQISSEVPQNLSASRPQDRQFILSSKKLLLSDSGFYLCAWRYPSPLNRVTKTQYFGPGTRLLVL.

The J gene is TRBJ2-3, the V gene TRBV25-1; 7 bases align to TRBD2. This CDR3 has 13 residues. J gave up 6 bases and V 9 bases, and 9 bases lay outside the gene matches. From germline, CDR1 is MGHDK and CDR2 SYGVNS. The CDR3 DNA sequence: TGTGCCAGAGGACTAGGTAGTCGGGATACGCAGTATTTT. Its protein is CARGLGSRDTQYF.

The chain uses TRBV5-8 and TRBJ1-2; 7 bases agree with TRBD1. Germline lookup yields CDR1 SGHTS and CDR2 YDEGEE. The CDR3 covers 16 residues. Germline trimming cut 4 bases from V and 4 bases from J; bases unmatched to any gene: 13. The CDR3: CASSPVYPGTVYGYTF. CDR3 bases: TGTGCCAGCAGCCCGGTTTACCCCGGGACAGTCTATGGCTACACCTTC.

The chain carries TRBV30 and TRBJ2-7; D may be TRBD1 (6 bases). Trimming removed 2 bases from V and 3 bases from J, with 8 bases in between. CDR1 and CDR2 (germline): GTSNPN, SVGIG (reference sequence). The CDR3 consists of 12 residues. CDR3 sequence reads: CAWSLQGYEQYF. DNA for the CDR3: TGTGCCTGGAGTCTACAGGGCTACGAGCAGTACTTC.

This clone appeared a few times. This rearrangement joins TRBV5-1 to TRBJ1-5; TRBD1 agrees at 8 bases. V shed 5 bases and J 5 bases; nucleotides not matched to a gene: 9. The CDR3 loop spans 15 amino acids. Germline CDR1 reads SGHRS; CDR2 reads YFSETQ. The CDR3 nucleotides read TGCGCCAGCAGTCCCCGGACAGGGTGGGATCAGCCCCAGCATTTT. Its translation: CASSPRTGWDQPQHF.

This clone showed up just a few times. The V and J genes are TRBV19 and TRBJ1-4; D is perhaps TRBD1 (6 bases). There are 15 residues in the CDR3. Germline V gene sequence: CDR1 LNHDA, CDR2 SQIVND (reference sequence). V gave up 5 bases and J gave up 7 bases, with 17 bases separating them. The CDR3 loop reads CASSSGGGLSEKLFF. The DNA for the CDR3 is TGTGCCAGTAGTTCCGGAGGGGGGCTTAGTGAAAAACTGTTTTTT.

The rearrangement joins TRBV25-1 to TRBJ1-2, with D hard to call. The CDR3 loop spans 17 amino acids. V was clipped by 2 bases and J by 4 bases, with 20 bases between them. Germline-derived CDR1 and CDR2 are MGHDK and SYGVNS. Here the CDR3 DNA reads TGTGCCAGCAGTGAAAACAGATACGCCACCGGGGTCTATGGCTACACCTTC. It encodes CASSENRYATGVYGYTF.

The chain joins TRBV14 to TRBJ2-7; weak D call: TRBD1 (6 bases). The CDR3 loop spans 15 amino acids. Trimming took off 5 bases at V and 0 bases at J, with 14 bases between the two ends. Germline-derived CDR1 and CDR2 are SGHDN and FVKESK. The DNA for the CDR3 is TGTGCCAGCAGCGTAAGGACAGCCTTCTCCTACGAGCAGTACTTC. Encoded protein: CASSVRTAFSYEQYF.

This chain connects TRBV11-3 to TRBJ2-1; maybe TRBD1 (5 bases). The ends were cut back, 0 bases at V and 3 bases at J, with 12 bases in the middle. CDR1 and CDR2 (germline): SGHNT, YENEEA. CDR3 size: 16 residues. CDR3: CASSLESSGRYNEQFF. The CDR3 DNA reads as TGTGCCAGCAGCTTAGAGTCGTCAGGGCGCTACAATGAGCAGTTCTTC.

V gene TRBV6-4 combines with J gene TRBJ1-6; the match to TRBD1 covers 7 bases. The germline V gene has CDR1 MRHNA and CDR2 SNTAGT. With 4 bases clipped from V and 6 bases from J, the junction kept 3 bases outside the gene matches. The CDR3 has 14 amino acids. As DNA, the CDR3 is TGTGCCAGCAGTGCCGGGACAGCTAATTCACCCCTCCACTTT. Translating gives CASSAGTANSPLHF.

The chain couples TRBV6-5 to TRBJ2-1, with 12 bases matching TRBD2. Unmatched junction bases numbered 2, after V lost 5 bases and J lost 6 bases. CDR1 MNHEY and CDR2 SVGAGI come from the germline V gene. The CDR3 runs 14 residues. CDR3 DNA: TGTGCCAGCAGTGCTAGCGGGGGGGCCAATGAGCAGTTCTTC. Encoded protein: CASSASGGANEQFF.

The chain carries TRBV5-1 and TRBJ1-4, with D unresolved. V lost 0 bases and J lost 4, with 10 bases in between. This CDR3 region has 15 residues. CDR1 is SGHRS, CDR2 YFSETQ, per germline. This chain's CDR3 is CASSLEAQVNEKLFF. In DNA form, the CDR3 reads TGCGCCAGCAGCTTGGAGGCCCAAGTTAATGAAAAACTGTTTTTT.

V is TRBV30 and J is TRBJ1-5, with D tentatively TRBD1 (5 bases). The germline gives CDR1 GTSNPN, CDR2 SVGIG (reference sequence). The CDR3 sequence is 13 residues long. Trimming cost V 2 bases and J 3 bases, with 8 bases left between them. CDR3: CAWSRGVNQPQHF. The CDR3 coding sequence is TGTGCCTGGAGTAGAGGGGTCAATCAGCCCCAGCATTTT.

This clone was counted a few times. The rearrangement links TRBV2 to TRBJ2-5; D gene ambiguous. Germline assignment: CDR1 SNHLY and CDR2 FYNNEI. V lost 6 bases and J 7 bases, leaving 12 bases between the germline ends. The CDR3 has 12 amino acids. The CDR3 coding sequence is TGTGCCAGCAGCCTGACCCCCTCGACCCAGTACTTC. Translated, it gives CASSLTPSTQYF.

J is TRBJ2-3 and V is TRBV7-2; TRBD2 agrees at 7 bases. This CDR3 has 13 residues. CDR1 and CDR2 from the germline V gene are SGHTA and FQGNSA. The V gene end was trimmed by 5 bases and the J gene end by 4 bases; junction bases not matched to a gene: 3. CDR3 sequence reads: CASSGGGPDTQYF. The CDR3 region has the DNA TGTGCCAGCAGCGGGGGGGGTCCAGATACGCAGTATTTT.

The genes are TRBV11-2 and TRBJ1-4; D is perhaps TRBD1 (5 bases). Trimming cost V 0 bases and J 8 bases, with 13 bases left between them. The CDR3 spans 15 residues. Germline assignment: CDR1 SGHAT and CDR2 FQNNGV. Written as DNA, the CDR3 is TGTGCCAGCAGCTTAGATGCCTCAGGGCGCGAAAAACTGTTTTTT. Amino acid sequence: CASSLDASGREKLFF.

The chain carries TRBV29-1 and TRBJ2-7; the D gene is possibly TRBD1 (6 bases). The CDR3 is 13 residues long. The V gene's germline CDR1 is SQVTM and CDR2 ANQGSEA. With 5 bases removed from V and 2 bases from J, the gap between germline ends came to 13 bases. The CDR3 loop reads CSVSGVLAYEQYF. The CDR3 region has the DNA TGCAGCGTTTCAGGGGTTTTGGCCTACGAGCAGTACTTC.

The chain uses TRBV15 and TRBJ2-2; no firm D call. CDR3 length equals 13 residues. The germline gives CDR1 LNHNV, CDR2 YYDKDF (reference sequence). Trimming took 5 bases from V and 10 from J, leaving 14 bases between them. CDR3 amino acids: CATSPRTWEELFF. As DNA, the CDR3 is TGTGCCACCAGCCCCCGGACCTGGGAGGAGCTGTTTTTT.

As concerns this clone: The identical CDR3 is also encoded by other nucleotide sequences in the sample. The chain is built from TRBV30 and TRBJ1-5; perhaps TRBD1 as D (5 bases). V gave up 0 bases and J gave up 3 bases, with 6 bases separating them. Germline V gene data show CDR1 as GTSNPN and CDR2 as SVGIG (reference sequence). The CDR3 spans 13 residues. The CDR3 region is CAWSVGPNQPQHF. CDR3 coding DNA: TGTGCCTGGAGTGTGGGGCCCAATCAGCCCCAGCATTTT.